This T cell receptor (beta chain) was retrieved from a study of CD8 T cells in Susac syndrome. TEMRA cells were FACS-enriched, with CD8+ and CD4+ T cells isolated negatively. RNA, at about 0.5 to 1 ug, was reverse transcribed with random hexamers. In TCRdb, the immunoSEQ multiplex PCR reads were re-called with MiXCR into one record per CDR3 protein. The table has just over 150,000 distinct CDR3 sequences, roughly 94% seen once. Germline CDR1 is SQVTM and CDR2 is ANQGSEA. This CDR3 comprises 12 residues. V was clipped by 3 bases and J by 7 bases, with 12 bases between them. Material: CD8+ T cells from PBMCs. The genes are TRBV29-1 and TRBJ1-2; D perhaps matches TRBD1 (6 bases). This receptor was identified in a human donor with multiple sclerosis. The CDR3 DNA reads TGCAGCGTTGACGGCGGGGGGGCTGGCTACACCTTC. Translation: CSVDGGGAGYTF.